This T cell receptor (beta chain) was identified during a study of T cells after yellow fever vaccination. Turning to the study itself: Fractions containing few cells were prepared with SMART-Seq v4 Ultra Low Input.

The germline gives CDR1 ENHRY, CDR2 SYGVKD. V gave up 10 bases and J gave up 2 bases; unmatched junction bases: 10. The CDR3 runs 14 residues. The study's findings and limits: After the booster, roughly 96% of CD4 and about nine tenths of CD8 primary-response clones were re-detected. Overlap between CD4 and CD8 compartments was detected for a small share of clonotypes.

This clonotype appeared many times. Antigen specificity is unknown. Production of TCR cDNA was by 5'RACE template switching, which also added a universal primer site and UMIs. TCRdb re-called the 5' RACE reads with MiXCR, one entry per CDR3 protein. This repertoire shows roughly 320,000 distinct CDR3 sequences, 9.5% to 12% found once; its top ten account for about 3%. This sequence was found in a man between 18 and 35 years old who received the YFV17D yellow fever vaccine. This specimen consisted of CD4+ T cells sorted from PBMCs, obtained 45 days after the yellow fever booster vaccination. This chain joins TRBV10-3 and TRBJ2-5; TRBD2 matches at 7 bases. The CDR3 loop is CATRGREGQETQYF. The CDR3 DNA sequence: TGTGCCACCAGAGGGAGGGAAGGGCAAGAGACCCAGTACTTC.